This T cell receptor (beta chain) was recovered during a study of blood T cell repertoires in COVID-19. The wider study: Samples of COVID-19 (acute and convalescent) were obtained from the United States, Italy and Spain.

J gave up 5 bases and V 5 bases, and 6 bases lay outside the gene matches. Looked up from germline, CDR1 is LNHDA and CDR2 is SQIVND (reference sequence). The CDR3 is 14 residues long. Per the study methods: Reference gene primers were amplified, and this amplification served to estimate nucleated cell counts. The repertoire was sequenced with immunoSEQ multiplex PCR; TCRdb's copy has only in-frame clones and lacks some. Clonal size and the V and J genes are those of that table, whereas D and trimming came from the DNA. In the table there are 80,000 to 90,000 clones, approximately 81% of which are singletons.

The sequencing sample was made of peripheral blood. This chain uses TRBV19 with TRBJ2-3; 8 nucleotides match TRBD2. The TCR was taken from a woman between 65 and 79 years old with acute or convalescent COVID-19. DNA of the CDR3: TGTGCCAGTAGTGCTTCGGGACTAGGAGATACGCAGTATTTT. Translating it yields CASSASGLGDTQYF.